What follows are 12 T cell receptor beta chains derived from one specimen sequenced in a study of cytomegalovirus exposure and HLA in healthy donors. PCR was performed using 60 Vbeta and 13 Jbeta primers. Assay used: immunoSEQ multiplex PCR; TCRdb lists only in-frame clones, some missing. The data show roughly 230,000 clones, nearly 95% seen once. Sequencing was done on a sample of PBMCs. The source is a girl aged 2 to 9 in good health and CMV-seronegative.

The CDR3 protein is CASSYSWGQFSYEQYF. For the CDR3, the DNA is TGTGCCAGCAGTTACTCGTGGGGACAGTTCTCCTACGAGCAGTACTTC. V usage is TRBV6-5 and J usage is TRBJ2-7; 7 nucleotides align to TRBD1. V lost 0 bases, J lost 0 bases, and 5 bases stayed unmatched. Germline-derived CDR1 and CDR2 are MNHEY and SVGAGI. This CDR3 region has 16 residues.

The CDR3 spells CASSFPGQRLIPLHF. The CDR3 DNA reads as TGTGCCAGCAGTTTCCCCGGACAGCGGCTTATCCCCCTCCACTTT. The rearrangement uses TRBV28 and TRBJ1-6; perhaps TRBD1 as D (6 bases). CDR3 size: 15 residues. The germline V gene has CDR1 MDHEN and CDR2 SYDVKM. The V end was cut by 3 bases, the J end by 13 bases, with 19 bases between.

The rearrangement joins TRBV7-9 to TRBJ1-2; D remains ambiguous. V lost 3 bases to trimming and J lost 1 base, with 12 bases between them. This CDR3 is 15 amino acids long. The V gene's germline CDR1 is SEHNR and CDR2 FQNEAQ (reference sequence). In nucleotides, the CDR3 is TGTGCCAGCAGCTTGGGGAGGAGCCGTAACTATGGCTACACCTTC. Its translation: CASSLGRSRNYGYTF.

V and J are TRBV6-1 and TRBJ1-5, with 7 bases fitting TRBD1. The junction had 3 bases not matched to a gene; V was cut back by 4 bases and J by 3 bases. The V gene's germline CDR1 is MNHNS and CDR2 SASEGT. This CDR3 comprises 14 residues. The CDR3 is CASSGGQYNQPQHF. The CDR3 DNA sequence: TGTGCCAGCAGTGGGGGACAGTACAATCAGCCCCAGCATTTT.

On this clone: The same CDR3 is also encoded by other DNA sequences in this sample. This CDR3 is CASSYGTGGTEAFF. The DNA for the CDR3 is TGTGCCAGCAGTTATGGGACAGGGGGCACTGAAGCTTTCTTT. The chain has TRBV6-5 and TRBJ1-1, with 11 bases identical to TRBD1. The CDR3 loop spans 14 amino acids. With 3 bases clipped from V and 4 bases from J, the junction kept 1 base outside the gene matches. Germline V gene data show CDR1 as MNHEY and CDR2 as SVGAGI.

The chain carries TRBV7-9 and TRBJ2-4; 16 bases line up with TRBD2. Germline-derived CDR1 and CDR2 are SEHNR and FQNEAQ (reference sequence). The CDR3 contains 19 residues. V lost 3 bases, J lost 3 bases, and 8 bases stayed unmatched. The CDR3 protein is CASSFPGLAGGDFKNIQYF. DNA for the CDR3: TGTGCCAGCAGCTTCCCGGGACTAGCGGGAGGGGATTTCAAAAACATTCAGTACTTC.

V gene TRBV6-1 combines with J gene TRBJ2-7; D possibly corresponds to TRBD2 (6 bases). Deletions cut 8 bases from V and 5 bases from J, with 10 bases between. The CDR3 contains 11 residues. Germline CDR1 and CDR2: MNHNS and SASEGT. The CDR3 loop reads CASAASDEQYF. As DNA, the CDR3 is TGTGCCAGCGCGGCTAGCGACGAGCAGTACTTC.

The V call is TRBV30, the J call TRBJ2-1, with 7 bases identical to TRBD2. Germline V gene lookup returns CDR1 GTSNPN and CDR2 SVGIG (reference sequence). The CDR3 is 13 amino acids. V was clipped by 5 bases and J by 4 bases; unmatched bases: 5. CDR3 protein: CAWATSRYNEQFF. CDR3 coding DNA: TGTGCCTGGGCGACTAGCCGTTACAATGAGCAGTTCTTC.

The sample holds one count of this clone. In DNA form, the CDR3 reads TGTGCCAGCAGTGATACCGTTTGGCTAGCGGGAGGGCCGGGTGAGCAGTTCTTC. It translates to CASSDTVWLAGGPGEQFF. The gene calls are TRBV6-1 and TRBJ2-1, with 12 bases identical to TRBD2. The CDR3 runs to 18 residues. Germline-derived CDR1 and CDR2 are MNHNS and SASEGT. After removal of 3 bases from V and 9 bases from J, the junction contained 15 bases not matched to a gene.

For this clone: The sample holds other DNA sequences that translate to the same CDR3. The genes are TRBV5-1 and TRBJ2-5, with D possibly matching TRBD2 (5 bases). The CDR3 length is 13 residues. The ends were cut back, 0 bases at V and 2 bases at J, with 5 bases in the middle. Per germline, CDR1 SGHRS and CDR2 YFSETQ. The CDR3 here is CASSLGLQETQYF. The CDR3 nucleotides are TGCGCCAGCAGCTTGGGACTACAAGAGACCCAGTACTTC.

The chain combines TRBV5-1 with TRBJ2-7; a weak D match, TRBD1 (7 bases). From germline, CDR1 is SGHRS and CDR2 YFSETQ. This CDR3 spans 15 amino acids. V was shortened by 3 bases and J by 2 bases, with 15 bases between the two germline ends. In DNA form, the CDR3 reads TGCGCCAGCAGCTCACCGCGGGACAGCCCCTACGAGCAGTACTTC. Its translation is CASSSPRDSPYEQYF.

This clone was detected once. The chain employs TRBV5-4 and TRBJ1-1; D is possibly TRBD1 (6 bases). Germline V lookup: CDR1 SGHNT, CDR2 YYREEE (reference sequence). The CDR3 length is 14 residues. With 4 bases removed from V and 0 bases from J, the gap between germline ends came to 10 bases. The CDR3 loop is CASSGGGVNTEAFF. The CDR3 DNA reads TGTGCCAGCAGCGGGGGGGGCGTGAACACTGAAGCTTTCTTT.